These 25 T cell receptor beta chains came from one sample sequenced in a study of blood T cell repertoires in COVID-19. TCRdb's table, derived via immunoSEQ multiplex PCR, lists solely in-frame clones and lacks some. The repertoire holds fewer than 350,000 clones, with roughly 93% as singletons. Specimen: PBMCs or T cells enriched from blood (not recorded which). Source of these receptors: a woman aged 40 to 55 with acute COVID-19.

This clone was detected once. J is TRBJ1-1 and V is TRBV7-2; D perhaps matches TRBD1 (6 bases). This CDR3 is built from 15 residues. Deletions cut 5 bases from V and 3 bases from J, with 16 bases between. Germline CDR1 is SGHTA and CDR2 is FQGNSA. This chain's CDR3 is CASSLGLRGDTEAFF. CDR3 nucleotides: TGTGCCAGCAGCCTTGGTCTCAGGGGTGACACTGAAGCTTTCTTT.

The chain combines TRBV5-1 with TRBJ2-3; 9 nucleotides agree with TRBD2. Germline V gene data show CDR1 as SGHRS and CDR2 as YFSETQ. The CDR3 sequence is 17 residues long. V dropped 5 bases and J dropped 0; count of bases not matched to a gene: 10. CDR3 bases: TGCGCCAGCAGGTTCTACGATGGGACTAGCAGCACAGATACGCAGTATTTT. Protein sequence: CASRFYDGTSSTDTQYF.

The CDR3 DNA reads TGTGCCAGCAGTCCCTACAGGGGCGGGAACACTGAAGCTTTCTTT. Its translation is CASSPYRGGNTEAFF. The V call is TRBV2, the J call TRBJ1-1, with TRBD1 identical over 7 bases. V trimming: 5 bases; J trimming: 1 base; junction bases outside the gene matches: 7. Germline CDR1 SNHLY, CDR2 FYNNEI. This CDR3 comprises 15 residues.

The gene calls are TRBV2 and TRBJ1-2, with 9 bases that match TRBD1. Per the germline V gene, CDR1 is SNHLY and CDR2 is FYNNEI. The CDR3 sequence is 15 residues long. The V and J ends lost 3 bases and 2 bases, in that order; junction bases with no gene match: 4. CDR3 amino acids: CASSDGTGINYGYTF. The CDR3 DNA follows: TGTGCCAGCAGTGATGGGACAGGGATAAACTATGGCTACACCTTC.

V and J are TRBV6-5 and TRBJ2-5, with 7 nucleotides matching TRBD2. The length of the CDR3 is 15 residues. CDR1 is MNHEY, CDR2 SVGAGI, per germline. V was pared by 7 bases and J by 5 bases, with 13 bases of the junction left unmatched. In DNA form, the CDR3 reads TGTGCCAGCACTACACTTGGGGGGGGTGGGGAGACCCAGTACTTC. Amino acid sequence: CASTTLGGGGETQYF.

In the case of this clone: Distinct nucleotide sequences in the sample also encode this CDR3. In DNA, the CDR3 is TGTGCCAGCAGCGTAGGACAGACGAACACTGAAGCTTTCTTT. It specifies CASSVGQTNTEAFF. The V call is TRBV9, the J call TRBJ1-1; D possibly corresponds to TRBD1 (5 bases). Trimming took 0 bases from V and 1 from J, leaving 7 bases between them. The CDR3 length is 14 residues. The V gene's germline CDR1 is SGDLS and CDR2 YYNGEE.

The chain recombines TRBV19 with TRBJ2-3; 11 bases are a match to TRBD2. The CDR3 spans 17 residues. Germline CDR1 and CDR2: LNHDA and SQIVND (reference sequence). Trimming took 10 bases from V and 0 from J; bases not matched to a gene: 12. CDR3 in DNA: TGTGCCACCAGCCCCACTAGCGGGAGCCTTAGCACAGATACGCAGTATTTT. It encodes CATSPTSGSLSTDTQYF.

The gene calls are TRBV5-1 and TRBJ1-6; 9 nucleotides line up with TRBD1. The CDR3 is 14 amino acids. J lost 10 bases, V lost 4 bases, and 6 bases had no gene match. Per the germline V gene, CDR1 is SGHRS and CDR2 is YFSETQ. The CDR3 DNA is TGCGCCAGCAGCGCGGACAGGGGTCGATCACCCCTCCACTTT. It translates to CASSADRGRSPLHF.

The J gene is TRBJ2-2, the V gene TRBV7-2; D is perhaps TRBD1 (6 bases). This CDR3 comprises 16 residues. Per the germline V gene, CDR1 is SGHTA and CDR2 is FQGNSA. V was cut by 1 base and J by 4 bases, with 13 bases left in between. In DNA form, the CDR3 reads TGTGCCAGCAGCTTAGTGAGGGGGAAGGGCACCGGGGAGCTGTTTTTT. It specifies CASSLVRGKGTGELFF.

The genes are TRBV18 and TRBJ2-3; D not resolved. Germline CDR1 KGHSH, CDR2 LQKENI. V lost 0 bases and J lost 0, with 10 bases in between. The CDR3 consists of 16 residues. The CDR3 region has the DNA TGTGCCAGCTCACCACCGGGCAGTCCTAGCACAGATACGCAGTATTTT. Translating gives CASSPPGSPSTDTQYF.

The chain recombines TRBV11-3 with TRBJ2-3; D is unclear. With 1 base removed from V and 2 bases from J, the gap between germline ends came to 7 bases. The CDR3 covers 14 residues. The germline CDR1 and CDR2 sequences are SGHNT and YENEEA. The CDR3 region is CASSLVAPTDTQYF. The CDR3 bases are TGTGCCAGCAGCTTAGTAGCCCCCACAGATACGCAGTATTTT.

This chain connects TRBV4-1 to TRBJ2-5, with D possibly being TRBD2 (6 bases). This CDR3 is built from 13 residues. Germline V gene data show CDR1 as MGHRA and CDR2 as YSYEKL. Trimming pared 4 bases from V and 6 bases from J, leaving 12 bases between. In DNA, the CDR3 is TGCGCCAGCAGCCCGGGAGCCGGGCAGACCCAGTACTTC. The encoded protein is CASSPGAGQTQYF.

With respect to this clone: Other DNA variants within this sample encode the same CDR3. The genes are TRBV18 and TRBJ1-2; 8 nucleotides line up with TRBD1. The germline CDR1 and CDR2 sequences are KGHSH and LQKENI. After removal of 3 bases from V and 0 bases from J, the junction contained 3 bases not matched to a gene. This CDR3 region has 15 residues. The chain's CDR3 is CASSPGTGTNYGYTF. In nucleotides, the CDR3 is TGTGCCAGCTCACCTGGGACAGGAACTAACTATGGCTACACCTTC. The full variable domain, its missing parts supplied by reference TRBV18 and TRBJ1-2, is NAGVMQNPRHLVRRRGQEARLRCSPMKGHSHVYWYRQLPEEGLKFMVYLQKENIIDESGMPKERFSAEFPKEGPSILRIQQVVRGDSAAYFCASSPGTGTNYGYTFGSGTRLTVV.

This clone was seen just once. The CDR3 DNA is TGTGCCAGCAGCCAAGAGAATGTCAGGGTGAGTTCGGACACCATATATTTT. Translation gives CASSQENVRVSSDTIYF. V is TRBV4-2 and J is TRBJ1-3; the D gene is possibly TRBD1 (5 bases). Trimming took off 0 bases at V and 8 bases at J, with 20 bases between the two ends. In germline, CDR1 is LGHNA, CDR2 YNFKEQ. This CDR3 region has 17 residues.

The chain uses TRBV19 and TRBJ2-3, with D perhaps TRBD1 (6 bases). The germline V gene has CDR1 LNHDA and CDR2 SQIVND (reference sequence). Trimming cost V 7 bases and J 2 bases, with 13 bases left between them. This CDR3 contains 14 residues. CDR3 coding DNA: TGTGCCAGTAACCAGGGGCGAAACACAGATACGCAGTATTTT. Amino acid sequence: CASNQGRNTDTQYF.

The J gene is TRBJ2-1, the V gene TRBV11-2, with TRBD2 matching 11 bases. CDR1 and CDR2 from the germline V gene are SGHAT and FQNNGV. The CDR3 loop spans 15 amino acids. J gave up 7 bases and V 1 base, and 3 bases lay outside the gene matches. CDR3: CASSLGGLAGNEQFF. The CDR3 DNA reads as TGTGCCAGCAGCTTAGGTGGACTAGCGGGTAATGAGCAGTTCTTC.

J is TRBJ1-2 and V is TRBV7-2, with a possible D match to TRBD1 (6 bases). V dropped 5 bases and J dropped 8 bases, with 15 bases sitting between them. There are 13 residues in the CDR3. Per the germline V gene, CDR1 is SGHTA and CDR2 is FQGNSA. The CDR3 protein is CASSPQQGQGYTF. The CDR3 bases are TGTGCCAGCAGCCCCCAACAGGGACAAGGCTACACCTTC.

The chain links TRBV21-1 to TRBJ2-7; TRBD2 reflects the table's D call only, with no check against the DNA. TRBV21-1 is a recognized pseudogene. The CDR3 is 12 amino acids. The CDR3 region is CASSKRGGEQYF. DNA of the CDR3: TGTGCCAGCAGCAAGAGAGGAGGGGAGCAGTACTTC.

The J gene is TRBJ1-6, the V gene TRBV2, with D possibly being TRBD1 (6 bases). Trimming took 10 bases from V and 7 from J, leaving 14 bases between them. The germline CDR1 and CDR2 sequences are SNHLY and FYNNEI. This CDR3 spans 13 amino acids. The CDR3 protein is CATVQGRNSPLHF. In nucleotides, the CDR3 is TGTGCCACCGTACAGGGAAGAAATTCACCCCTCCACTTT.

The chain links TRBV5-5 to TRBJ1-1; the D gene is possibly TRBD1 (6 bases). Germline CDR1 and CDR2: SGHKS and YYEKEE (reference sequence). The CDR3 loop spans 19 amino acids. V was clipped by 3 bases and J by 1 base, with 25 bases between them. The DNA for the CDR3 is TGTGCCAGCAGCTATTCCCTAACCGCCCTGGGACACAGGAACACTGAAGCTTTCTTT. It specifies CASSYSLTALGHRNTEAFF.

The chain is built from TRBV28 and TRBJ2-3; D is unclear. The germline V gene encodes CDR1 MDHEN and CDR2 SYDVKM. The CDR3 length is 14 residues. Trimming left V 3 bases short and J 5 bases short, with 12 bases between. DNA of the CDR3: TGTGCCAGCAGTTTCCCCCCCCCACTAGATACGCAGTATTTT. Translated: CASSFPPPLDTQYF.

The chain couples TRBV5-4 to TRBJ1-1; a possible D gene is TRBD1 (6 bases). Germline loops: CDR1 SGHNT, CDR2 YYREEE (reference sequence). Trimming removed 0 bases from V and 2 bases from J, with 11 bases in between. This CDR3 comprises 15 residues. The CDR3 coding sequence is TGTGCCAGCAGCTTGGGCCACAGGGTTAACACTGAAGCTTTCTTT. This translates into CASSLGHRVNTEAFF.

This chain links TRBV4-2 with TRBJ1-1; the match to TRBD1 covers 8 bases. This CDR3 spans 15 amino acids. Per the germline V gene, CDR1 is LGHNA and CDR2 is YNFKEQ. The V and J ends lost 4 bases and 5 bases, in that order; junction bases with no gene match: 9. The CDR3 protein is CASSPRTGSGTEAFF. CDR3 nucleotides: TGTGCCAGCAGCCCTAGGACAGGGTCGGGAACTGAAGCTTTCTTT.

This chain links TRBV6-1 with TRBJ1-2, with TRBD1 matching over 11 bases. In germline, CDR1 is MNHNS, CDR2 SASEGT. CDR3 length: 15 amino acids. Unmatched junction bases numbered 4, after V lost 3 bases and J lost 4 bases. This chain's CDR3 is CASSETGTGGYGYTF. In DNA, the CDR3 is TGTGCCAGCAGTGAGACCGGGACAGGGGGCTATGGCTACACCTTC.

V usage is TRBV11-1 and J usage is TRBJ1-2; 7 bases are shared with TRBD1. Germline CDR1 is SGHAT and CDR2 is FQDESV (reference sequence). The CDR3 totals 14 residues. V lost 5 bases and J lost 3; bases outside the gene matches: 6. The CDR3 DNA sequence: TGTGCCAGCAGCATGACAGGGACGTACTATGGCTACACCTTC. Translating gives CASSMTGTYYGYTF.